This record looks at one T cell receptor (beta chain) sequence and its context. Data came from immunoSEQ multiplex PCR; TCRdb stores just in-frame clones and leaves some out. The data contain 260,000 or so clones, about 91% of them singletons. This specimen belongs to a study of blood T cell repertoires in COVID-19. Trimming removed 5 bases from V and 6 bases from J; junction bases left unmatched: 11. This CDR3 comprises 16 residues. Germline V gene lookup returns CDR1 MDHEN and CDR2 SYDVKM. The sequence came from a middle-aged woman with acute COVID-19. The sequenced sample was PBMCs or T cells enriched from blood (not recorded which). The chain employs TRBV28 and TRBJ1-5; 9 bases agree with TRBD1. The CDR3 sequence: CASSETGTGWGQPQHF. CDR3 coding DNA: TGTGCCAGCAGTGAAACTGGGACAGGGTGGGGTCAGCCCCAGCATTTT.